This passage covers 23 T cell receptor beta chains from one sample sequenced in a study of blood T cells in healthy people across ages (dated by TCRdb to the mid-2010s). Preparation of the library involved 5' RACE. The sequencer listed for this sample is Illumina HiSeq 2500. A second PCR of roughly 6 to 11 cycles was performed with a sample-barcoded 5' primer and a J-beta primer mix. TCRdb itself trimmed the public reads at Q25 with fastp, ran MiXCR and retained productive beta chains. Entries that share a CDR3 protein sequence are merged under the most common genes and DNA. Within this sample are hundreds of thousands of distinct CDR3 sequences, with 32% of them counted one time only. Together, the top ten hold 15% of the sample. The material sequenced was blood. The receptors originated from a woman older than 75 in good health. Donor details come from another sample of the same person, matched by shared clones.

This clonotype was picked up many times. The chain couples TRBV20-1 to TRBJ2-7; D remains ambiguous. V gave up 7 bases and J gave up 0 bases, with 13 bases separating them. CDR1 DFQATT and CDR2 SNEGSKA come from the germline V gene (reference sequence). The CDR3 has 13 amino acids. The CDR3 protein is CSVPLGGSYEQYF. The CDR3 DNA sequence: TGCAGTGTTCCCCTGGGTGGCTCCTACGAGCAGTACTTC.

This clonotype was seen repeatedly, ten times or more. This chain connects TRBV7-7 to TRBJ2-7, with D perhaps assigned TRBD1 or TRBD2 (5 bases each). The V end was cut by 2 bases, the J end by 1 base, with 9 bases between. CDR1 and CDR2 (germline): SSHAT, FNYEAQ (reference sequence). The CDR3 sequence is 14 residues long. CDR3 region: CASSLWDGSYEQYF. The CDR3, as DNA: TGTGCCAGCAGCTTATGGGACGGTTCCTACGAGCAGTACTTC.

Ten or more counts support this clonotype. The V gene is TRBV2, the J gene TRBJ2-1; the D gene is possibly TRBD2 (5 bases). V was cut by 2 bases and J by 8 bases, with 22 bases left in between. The CDR3 is made up of 17 amino acids. Germline CDR1 is SNHLY and CDR2 is FYNNEI. CDR3 in DNA: TGTGCCAGCAGTGAACCCGGCGCCAGGCCTCCCGGGGATGAGCAGTTCTTC. It codes for CASSEPGARPPGDEQFF.

This clonotype was picked up many times. The chain is built from TRBV5-5 and TRBJ2-7; maybe TRBD1 (6 bases). Germline CDR1 SGHKS, CDR2 YYEKEE (reference sequence). Trimming removed 5 bases at V and 5 bases at J, with 11 bases between. The CDR3 spans 12 residues. Written as DNA, the CDR3 is TGTGCCAGCAGGTTTCACAGGGACGAGCAGTACTTC. Protein sequence: CASRFHRDEQYF.

In its sample, this clonotype was seen a few times. J is TRBJ2-1 and V is TRBV7-6, with 7 positions matching TRBD2. V lost 5 bases to trimming and J lost 7 bases; unmatched junction nucleotides: 8. The germline V gene has CDR1 SGHVS and CDR2 FNYEAQ. The CDR3 has 14 residues. CDR3: CASSPQREGNEQFF. CDR3 in DNA: TGTGCCAGCAGCCCGCAGCGGGAAGGGAATGAGCAGTTCTTC. Supplemented by reference TRBV7-6 and TRBJ2-1, the full variable domain reads GAGVSQSPRYKVTKRGQDVALRCDPISGHVSLYWYRQALGQGPEFLTYFNYEAQQDKSGLPNDRFSAERPEGSISTLTIQRTEQRDSAMYRCASSPQREGNEQFFGPGTRLTVL.

A remark on this clonotype: It may be a read error: a sequence one base away is much more abundant. The chain joins TRBV6-6 to TRBJ2-1; D tentatively fits TRBD1 or TRBD2 (5 bases each). The end of the DNA fits TRBJ2-7 better, so the J call may be wrong. CDR1 and CDR2 (germline): MNHNY, SVGAGI (reference sequence). CDR3 size: 13 residues. CDR3: CALVPGPYNEQYF. As DNA, the CDR3 is TGTGCCTTAGTTCCGGGACCCTACAATGAGCAGTACTTC.

V is TRBV7-2 and J is TRBJ1-2, with D possibly being TRBD1 (6 bases). This CDR3 has 14 residues. The V and J ends lost 3 bases and 4 bases respectively, with 12 bases between them. The V gene's germline CDR1 is SGHTA and CDR2 FQGNSA. The CDR3 nucleotides are TGTGCCAGCAGCTTTAACAGGGTGGGCTATGGCTACACCTTC. This translates into CASSFNRVGYGYTF.

This clonotype showed up many times. As DNA, the CDR3 is TGTGCCAGCAGTTGGGGTGGGAACGAGCAGTACTTC. The encoded protein is CASSWGGNEQYF. The chain recombines TRBV2 with TRBJ2-7; D ambiguous. The CDR3 has 12 amino acids. The V end lost 5 bases, the J end lost 5 bases, and 10 bases lay between the germline ends. Per the germline V gene, CDR1 is SNHLY and CDR2 is FYNNEI.

To note about this clonotype: A much larger clone differs by one base, so this may be a read error. V gene TRBV5-6 combines with J gene TRBJ2-5; D may match TRBD1 or TRBD2 (6 bases each). In germline, CDR1 is SGHDT, CDR2 YYEEEE. This CDR3 contains 14 residues. The V gene lost 5 bases and the J gene lost 11 bases, with 22 bases spanning the gap. The CDR3 DNA sequence: TGTGCCAGCAGGCGAGGGGGGCGCTACAATGAGCAGTACTTC. Protein sequence: CASRRGGRYNEQYF.

This clonotype was counted at least ten times. The chain carries TRBV6-1 and TRBJ2-3, with D perhaps matching TRBD2 (7 bases). Between the trimmed V and J ends, which lost 7 bases and 7 bases, there was a span of 18 bases. Germline V gene lookup returns CDR1 MNHNS and CDR2 SASEGT. This CDR3 has 14 residues. The CDR3 DNA reads as TGTGCCAGCACTGTAGGGGGGGAAATTAATACGCAGTATTTT. Its translation is CASTVGGEINTQYF.

This rearrangement joins TRBV6-5 to TRBJ1-1, with no clear D. Trimming cost V 4 bases and J 3 bases, with 15 bases left between them. The CDR3 is made up of 15 amino acids. Germline V gene lookup returns CDR1 MNHEY and CDR2 SVGAGI. The CDR3 DNA reads as TGTGCCAGCAGTTCCCCTGTCGGGGAGGACACTGAAGCTTTCTTT. Translated: CASSSPVGEDTEAFF.

This clonotype has a count of ten or more. CDR3 sequence reads: CASSPWGRGSTDTQYF. The CDR3 bases are TGTGCCAGCAGCCCCTGGGGCAGGGGCAGCACAGATACGCAGTATTTT. The rearrangement uses TRBV7-8 and TRBJ2-3; a weak D match, TRBD1 (6 bases). The CDR3 length is 16 residues. V dropped 5 bases and J dropped 0 bases, with 15 bases sitting between them. Germline values: CDR1 SGHVS, CDR2 FQNEAQ.

In this sample, this clonotype turned up many times. The chain combines TRBV5-1 with TRBJ2-7; 11 bases are a match to TRBD1. CDR3 size: 14 residues. Germline V gene sequence: CDR1 SGHRS, CDR2 YFSETQ. J lost 3 bases, V lost 3 bases, and 2 bases had no gene match. The CDR3 DNA sequence: TGCGCCAGCAGCTGGGGGACAGGGGGCTACGAGCAGTACTTC. It encodes CASSWGTGGYEQYF.

This chain connects TRBV28 to TRBJ1-5; 7 nucleotides agree with TRBD1. Germline V lookup: CDR1 MDHEN, CDR2 SYDVKM. This CDR3 comprises 13 residues. V dropped 5 bases and J dropped 8; count of bases not matched to a gene: 6. The chain's CDR3 is CASSNTGVEPQHF. CDR3 DNA: TGTGCCAGCAGTAATACAGGGGTAGAGCCCCAGCATTTT.

To note about this clonotype: One junction end does not reproduce the germline sequence, and a read error may be involved. The V call is TRBV12-5, the J call TRBJ2-1, with D possibly matching TRBD2 (7 bases). The CDR3 contains 14 residues. CDR1 LGHNT and CDR2 FRNRAP come from the germline V gene. CDR3 residues: CASRGGDTYNEQFF. The CDR3 region has the DNA TGCGCTAGTCGAGGGGGGGATACTTACAATGAGCAGTTCTTC.

This clonotype was counted only a few times. The rearrangement joins TRBV14 to TRBJ2-3, with 8 nucleotides matching TRBD2. The germline V gene has CDR1 SGHDN and CDR2 FVKESK. The CDR3 is made up of 16 amino acids. With V trimmed by 4 bases and J by 3 bases, 9 bases remained unmatched. The chain's CDR3 is CASSRGELAATDTQYF. DNA for the CDR3: TGTGCCAGCAGCCGCGGCGAACTAGCGGCGACAGATACGCAGTATTTT.

The rearrangement joins TRBV11-2 to TRBJ2-1; D gene uncertain. V lost 5 bases, J lost 8 bases, and 7 bases lay in between. Germline lookup yields CDR1 SGHAT and CDR2 FQNNGV. The CDR3 covers 11 residues. The CDR3 reads CASSVTYEQFF. CDR3 bases: TGTGCCAGCAGCGTTACCTATGAGCAGTTCTTC.

The rearrangement uses TRBV27 and TRBJ2-1; 7 bases line up with TRBD2. Germline V CDR1 and CDR2: MNHEY, SMNVEV (reference sequence). The CDR3 runs 15 residues. V lost 6 bases and J lost 0; bases outside the gene matches: 5. Written as DNA, the CDR3 is TGTGCCAGCAGATCCGGGACTAACTCCTACAATGAGCAGTTCTTC. Its translation is CASRSGTNSYNEQFF.

At least ten counts were recorded for this clonotype. CDR3 protein: CATSDWPGRLYQETQYF. Written as DNA, the CDR3 is TGTGCCACCAGTGATTGGCCGGGACGGTTATACCAAGAGACCCAGTACTTC. The chain combines TRBV24-1 with TRBJ2-5; either TRBD1 or TRBD2 may fit D (5 bases each). Trimming cost V 2 bases and J 0 bases, with 15 bases left between them. Germline V lookup: CDR1 KGHDR, CDR2 SFDVKD. The CDR3 consists of 17 residues.

On this clonotype: A much larger clonotype is one base distant, so this may be a read error. The chain joins TRBV7-2 to TRBJ2-5; D is uncertain. Germline V gives CDR1 SGHTA, CDR2 FQGNSA. The CDR3 runs 15 residues. V was cut by 0 bases and J by 11 bases, with 19 bases left in between. The CDR3 DNA follows: TGTGCCAGCAGCTTAGCGGGTTTGTACTACAATGAGCAGTACTTC. It is translated as CASSLAGLYYNEQYF.

This clonotype showed up just a few times. A clone one base away is much larger, so this may be a read error. This chain connects TRBV7-2 to TRBJ2-5; D may be TRBD1 (6 bases). Germline V gives CDR1 SGHTA, CDR2 FQGNSA. This CDR3 has 14 residues. CDR3 loop: CASSSDRYQGTQYF. For the CDR3, the DNA is TGTGCCAGCAGCTCAGACAGGTACCAAGGGACCCAGTACTTC.

This clonotype showed up just once. V is TRBV27 and J is TRBJ1-4; D might be TRBD1 (6 bases). CDR3 length: 15 residues. Trimming stripped 6 bases from V and 2 bases from J, with 13 bases between. Germline V lookup: CDR1 MNHEY, CDR2 SMNVEV (reference sequence). The CDR3 loop is CASRKQGATNEKLFF. Written as DNA, the CDR3 is TGTGCCAGCAGGAAACAGGGAGCGACTAATGAAAAACTGTTTTTT.

This clonotype has a handful of counts. The gene calls are TRBV5-1 and TRBJ1-1; D is perhaps TRBD1 (5 bases). CDR1 is SGHRS and CDR2 is YFSETQ in the germline V gene. The CDR3 totals 14 residues. Trimming stripped 0 bases from V and 7 bases from J, with 13 bases between. CDR3 DNA: TGCGCCAGCAGCTTGGACGGGGCGAGACTTGAAGCTTTCTTT. Translated, it gives CASSLDGARLEAFF.